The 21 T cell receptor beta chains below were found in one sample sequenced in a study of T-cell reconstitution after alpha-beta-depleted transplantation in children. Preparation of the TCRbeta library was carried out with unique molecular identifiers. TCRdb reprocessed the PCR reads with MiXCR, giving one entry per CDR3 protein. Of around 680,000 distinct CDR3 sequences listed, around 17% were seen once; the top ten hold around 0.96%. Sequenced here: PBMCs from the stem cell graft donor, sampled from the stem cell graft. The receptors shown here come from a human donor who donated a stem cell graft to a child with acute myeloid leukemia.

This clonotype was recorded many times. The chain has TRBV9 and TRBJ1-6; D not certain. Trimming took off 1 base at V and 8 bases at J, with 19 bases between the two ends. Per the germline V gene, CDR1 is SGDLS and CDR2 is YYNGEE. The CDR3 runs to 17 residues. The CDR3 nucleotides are TGTGCCAGCAGCGTATCCGACATCCCTAATCGGGATTCACCCCTCCACTTT. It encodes CASSVSDIPNRDSPLHF.

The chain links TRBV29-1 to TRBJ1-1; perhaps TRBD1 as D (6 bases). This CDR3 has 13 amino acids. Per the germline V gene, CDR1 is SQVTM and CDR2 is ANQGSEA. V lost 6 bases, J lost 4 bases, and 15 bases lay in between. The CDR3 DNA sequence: TGCAGCGTCCCGGCCAGGGGTGGCACTGAAGCTTTCTTT. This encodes CSVPARGGTEAFF.

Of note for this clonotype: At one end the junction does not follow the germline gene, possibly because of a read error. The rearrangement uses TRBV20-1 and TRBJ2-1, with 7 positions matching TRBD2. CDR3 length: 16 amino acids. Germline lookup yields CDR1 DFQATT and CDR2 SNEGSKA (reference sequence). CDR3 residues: CCARAETSDLYNEQFF. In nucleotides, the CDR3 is TGCTGTGCTAGAGCCGAAACTAGCGACCTTTACAATGAGCAGTTCTTC.

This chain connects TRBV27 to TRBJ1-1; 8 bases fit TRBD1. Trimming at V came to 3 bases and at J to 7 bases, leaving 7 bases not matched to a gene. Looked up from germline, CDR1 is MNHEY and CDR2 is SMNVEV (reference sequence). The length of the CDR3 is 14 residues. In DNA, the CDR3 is TGTGCCAGCAGTTTCCACCCGACAGGGGATGAAGCTTTCTTT. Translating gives CASSFHPTGDEAFF.

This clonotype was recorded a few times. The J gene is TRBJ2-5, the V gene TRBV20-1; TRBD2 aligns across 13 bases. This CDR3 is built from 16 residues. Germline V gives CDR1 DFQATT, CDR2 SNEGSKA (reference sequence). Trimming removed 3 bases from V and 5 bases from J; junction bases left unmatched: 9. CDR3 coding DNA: TGCAGTGCTAGTGGACTAGCGGGGGATGGAGAGGAGACCCAGTACTTC. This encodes CSASGLAGDGEETQYF.

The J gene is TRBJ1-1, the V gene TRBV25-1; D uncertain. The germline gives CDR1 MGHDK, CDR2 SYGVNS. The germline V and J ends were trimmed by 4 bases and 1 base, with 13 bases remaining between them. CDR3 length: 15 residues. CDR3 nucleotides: TGTGCCAGCAGTGTCGGGCCATCCTCGAACACTGAAGCTTTCTTT. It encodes CASSVGPSSNTEAFF.

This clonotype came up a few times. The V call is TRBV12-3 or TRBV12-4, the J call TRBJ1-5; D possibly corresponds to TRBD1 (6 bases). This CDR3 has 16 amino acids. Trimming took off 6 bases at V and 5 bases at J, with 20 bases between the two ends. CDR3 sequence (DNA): TGTGCCAGCAGCGACCTACCCGGGACACATCATCAGCCCCAGCATTTT. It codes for CASSDLPGTHHQPQHF.

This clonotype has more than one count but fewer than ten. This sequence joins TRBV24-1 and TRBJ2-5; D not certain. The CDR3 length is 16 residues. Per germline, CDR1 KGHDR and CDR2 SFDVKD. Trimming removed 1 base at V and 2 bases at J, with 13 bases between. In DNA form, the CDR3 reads TGTGCCACCAGTGATTTAGGTTTGGACCGACAAGAGACCCAGTACTTC. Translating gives CATSDLGLDRQETQYF.

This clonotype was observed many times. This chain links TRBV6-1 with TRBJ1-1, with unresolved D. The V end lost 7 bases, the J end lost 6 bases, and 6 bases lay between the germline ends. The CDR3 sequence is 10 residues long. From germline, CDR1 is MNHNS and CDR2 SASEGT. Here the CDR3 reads CASTRAEAFF. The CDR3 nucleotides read TGTGCCAGCACTCGCGCTGAAGCTTTCTTT.

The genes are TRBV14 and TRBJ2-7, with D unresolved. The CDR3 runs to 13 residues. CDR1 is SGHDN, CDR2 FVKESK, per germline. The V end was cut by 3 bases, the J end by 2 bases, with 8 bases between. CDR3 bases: TGTGCCAGCAGCCAGGATTGGGCCTACGAGCAGTACTTC. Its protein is CASSQDWAYEQYF.

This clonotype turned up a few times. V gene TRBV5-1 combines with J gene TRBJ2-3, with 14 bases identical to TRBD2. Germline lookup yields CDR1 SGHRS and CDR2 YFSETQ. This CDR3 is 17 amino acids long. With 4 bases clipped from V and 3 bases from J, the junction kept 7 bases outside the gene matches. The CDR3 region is CASSTGTSGGRTDTQYF. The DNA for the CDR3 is TGCGCCAGCAGCACCGGGACTAGCGGGGGTAGGACAGATACGCAGTATTTT.

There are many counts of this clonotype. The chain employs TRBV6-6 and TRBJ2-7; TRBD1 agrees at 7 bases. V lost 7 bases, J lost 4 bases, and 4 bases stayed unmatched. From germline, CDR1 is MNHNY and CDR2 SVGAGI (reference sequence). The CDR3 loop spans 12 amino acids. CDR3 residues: CASTDRVYEQYF. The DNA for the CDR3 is TGTGCCAGCACCGACAGGGTTTACGAGCAGTACTTC.

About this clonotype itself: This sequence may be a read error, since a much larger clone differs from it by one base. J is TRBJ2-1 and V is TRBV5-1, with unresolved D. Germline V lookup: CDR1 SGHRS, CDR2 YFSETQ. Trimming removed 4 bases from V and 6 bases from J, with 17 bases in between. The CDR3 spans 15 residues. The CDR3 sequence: CASSPILEHFNEQFF. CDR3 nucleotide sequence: TGCGCCAGCAGCCCCATCCTCGAACACTTCAATGAGCAGTTCTTC.

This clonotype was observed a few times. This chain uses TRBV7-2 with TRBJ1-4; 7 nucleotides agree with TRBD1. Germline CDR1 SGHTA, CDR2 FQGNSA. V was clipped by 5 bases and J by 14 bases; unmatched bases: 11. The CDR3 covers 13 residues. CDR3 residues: CASSTRQGKRLFF. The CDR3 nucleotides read TGTGCCAGCAGCACAAGACAGGGTAAAAGGCTGTTTTTT.

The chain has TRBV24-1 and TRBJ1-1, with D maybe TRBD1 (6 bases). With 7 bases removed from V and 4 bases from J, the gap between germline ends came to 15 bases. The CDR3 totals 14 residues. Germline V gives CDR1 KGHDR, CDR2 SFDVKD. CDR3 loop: CATSAQGGSTEAFF. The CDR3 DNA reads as TGTGCCACCAGCGCCCAAGGGGGGAGCACTGAAGCTTTCTTT.

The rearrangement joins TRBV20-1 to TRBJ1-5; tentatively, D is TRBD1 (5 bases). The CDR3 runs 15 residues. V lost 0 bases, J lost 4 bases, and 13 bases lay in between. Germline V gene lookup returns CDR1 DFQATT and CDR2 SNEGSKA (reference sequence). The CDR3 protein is CSAREGTPANQPQHF. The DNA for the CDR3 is TGCAGTGCTAGAGAGGGGACGCCGGCTAATCAGCCCCAGCATTTT.

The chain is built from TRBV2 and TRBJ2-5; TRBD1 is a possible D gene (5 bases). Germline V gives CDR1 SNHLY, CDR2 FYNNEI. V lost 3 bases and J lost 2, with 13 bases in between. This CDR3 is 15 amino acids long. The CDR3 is CASSEMGLGQETQYF. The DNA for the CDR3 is TGTGCCAGCAGTGAGATGGGGCTGGGGCAAGAGACCCAGTACTTC.

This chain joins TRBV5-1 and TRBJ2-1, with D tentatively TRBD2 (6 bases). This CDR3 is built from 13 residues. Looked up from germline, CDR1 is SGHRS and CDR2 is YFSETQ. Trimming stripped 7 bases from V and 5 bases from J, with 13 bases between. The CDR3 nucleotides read TGCGCCAGCGGCGGGACTCCTGACAATGAGCAGTTCTTC. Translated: CASGGTPDNEQFF. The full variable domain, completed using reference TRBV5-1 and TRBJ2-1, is KAGVTQTPRYLIKTRGQQVTLSCSPISGHRSVSWYQQTPGQGLQFLFEYFSETQRNKGNFPGRFSGRQFSNSRSEMNVSTLELGDSALYLCASGGTPDNEQFFGPGTRLTVL.

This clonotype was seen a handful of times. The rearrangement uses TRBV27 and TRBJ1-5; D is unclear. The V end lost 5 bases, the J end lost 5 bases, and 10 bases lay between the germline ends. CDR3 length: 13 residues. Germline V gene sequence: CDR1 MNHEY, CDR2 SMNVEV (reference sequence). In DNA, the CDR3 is TGTGCCAGCAGTGATGACAACTATCAGCCCCAGCATTTT. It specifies CASSDDNYQPQHF.

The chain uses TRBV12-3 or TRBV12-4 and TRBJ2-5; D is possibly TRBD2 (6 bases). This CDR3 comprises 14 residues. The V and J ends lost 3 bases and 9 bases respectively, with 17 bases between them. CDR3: CASSLFGPPGAQYF. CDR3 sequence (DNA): TGTGCCAGCAGTTTGTTCGGACCACCGGGGGCCCAGTACTTC.

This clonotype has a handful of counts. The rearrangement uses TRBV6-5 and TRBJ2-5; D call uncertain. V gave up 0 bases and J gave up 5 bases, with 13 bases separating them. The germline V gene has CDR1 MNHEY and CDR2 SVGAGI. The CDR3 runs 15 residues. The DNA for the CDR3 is TGTGCCAGCAGTTACTCAAAGGACCGGGCGGAGACCCAGTACTTC. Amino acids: CASSYSKDRAETQYF.